The clone carrying this T cell receptor beta chain was counted a few times. Its target is not known. TCRdb re-analysed the 5' RACE reads in MiXCR, keeping a single row per CDR3 protein. This sample carries under 550,000 distinct CDR3 sequences, roughly 26% of them seen once, and the ten largest clones take 0.89%. This sample stems from a study of CD8 T cells in ankylosing spondylitis. General study findings and limits: A motif in TCR beta, a set of 8 or 9 highly homologous variants, appeared characteristic of ankylosing spondylitis blood. Earlier authors reported some of these motif variants in reactive arthritis synovial fluid and blood.

The receptor comes from a male donor with ankylosing spondylitis. Sequencing was performed on blood, either unsorted or a sorted T cell fraction (not recorded which).

The CDR3 coding sequence is TGCGCCAGCAGCTTGGGTGGCCATGCGGTTGAGCAGTTCTTC. Encoded protein: CASSLGGHAVEQFF. The chain is built from TRBV5-1 and TRBJ2-1, with D uncertain. The CDR3 has 14 amino acids. Trimming removed 0 bases at V and 9 bases at J, with 13 bases between. Germline V gene lookup returns CDR1 SGHRS and CDR2 YFSETQ.